The entry below describes one TCR beta chain. The data were taken from a study of blood T cell repertoires in COVID-19. Overall study: Whether acute or convalescent, the COVID-19 samples came from the United States, Italy and Spain. PBMCs, B-cell-depleted T cells, or T cells provided the cDNA or gDNA that made up the material.

As processed by the authors: Estimation of nucleated cell counts relied on the amplification of reference gene primers. This table comes from immunoSEQ multiplex PCR, and its TCRdb copy is limited to in-frame clones, with some not included. That table supplies the V and J calls and clone size; D and trimming were determined from the DNA. Here the sample spans some 380,000 clones, 81% being singletons. This TCR was recovered from a human donor with acute or convalescent COVID-19. The donor label of this sample is uncertain. Sequenced material: peripheral blood.

DNA of the CDR3: TGTGCCAGCTCACCACCGATGGGGACTAGCGGTTTTTACGAGCAGTACTTC. Protein: CASSPPMGTSGFYEQYF. The chain employs TRBV18 and TRBJ2-7; TRBD2 agrees at 11 bases. CDR3 length: 17 residues. Germline CDR1 reads KGHSH; CDR2 reads LQKENI. The ends lost 0 bases at V and 4 bases at J; junction bases unmatched: 8.